The source of this T cell receptor beta chain is a study of blood T cell repertoires in COVID-19. About the study: COVID-19 samples from acute and convalescent phases originated in the United States, Italy and Spain.

CDR1 is SGHRS and CDR2 is YFSETQ in the germline V gene. The CDR3 runs to 12 residues. The repertoire was sequenced with immunoSEQ multiplex PCR; TCRdb's copy has only in-frame clones and lacks some. The sample shows 150,000 to 200,000 clones, over 80% of them seen only once. Worth noting for this clone: Germline is not matched at one junction end, which may reflect a read error.

The rearrangement links TRBV5-1 to TRBJ2-7; D gene ambiguous. The receptor was derived from a woman between 70 and 85 years old with acute or convalescent COVID-19. The sample taken for sequencing was peripheral blood. The chain's CDR3 is CASNLAETEQYF. The CDR3 coding sequence is TGCGCCAGCAACTTGGCCGAGACTGAGCAGTACTTC. The full variable domain, with the rest looked up from reference TRBV5-1 and TRBJ2-7, is KAGVTQTPRYLIKTRGQQVTLSCSPISGHRSVSWYQQTPGQGLQFLFEYFSETQRNKGNFPGRFSGRQFSNSRSEMNVSTLELGDSALYLCASNLAETEQYFGPGTRLTVT.